What follows describes a single TCR beta chain. There are many counts of this clonotype. Its target antigen remains unknown. Base quality data are lacking; no much larger clone is found one base away. Ophthalmopathy patients had moderately to severely active disease, Clinical Activity Score of at least 3, NOSPECS grade of at least 4, and duration under 3 months. The study excluded patients with uncontrolled infections, other autoimmune diseases, pregnancy or lactation. Diagnoses relied on clinical symptoms, serum thyroxine and TRAb, thyroid ultrasound and orbital computed tomography. PBMCs were isolated from about 9 ml of fresh peripheral blood by Ficoll-Paque density gradient centrifugation. Total RNA was extracted using Trizol reagent, and RNA quality was assessed on an Agilent 2100 Bioanalyzer. This entry is derived from a study of T cells in Graves' hyperthyroidism and ophthalmopathy (dated by TCRdb to between 2019 and 2020). The study in broad terms: Peripheral blood was sampled at the time of initial diagnosis, prior to any treatment. TCR V-J signatures able to tell the groups apart were searched for in a discovery cohort of 90 to 100 patients, of whom roughly 42 had Graves' ophthalmopathy and roughly 57 had stable Graves' hyperthyroidism. An independent validation cohort of around 20 hyperthyroidism patients and 17 patients who later progressed to ophthalmopathy tested prospective prediction of ophthalmopathy. The 85 to 100 discovery patients were randomly split 7:3 into training and test sets. In about six Graves' hyperthyroidism patients, the study also compared T-cell repertoires from thyroid tissue with T-cell repertoires from blood. After blood sampling, hyperthyroidism patients were treated with methimazole at a starting dose of 30 mg daily, and ophthalmopathy patients were treated with high-dose intravenous methylprednisolone. According to the paper, TCR Vbeta CDR3 sequencing was carried out on 120 to 150 peripheral blood samples, which came from about 45 ophthalmopathy, around 74 hyperthyroidism and roughly 17 progressor patients.

Broad study findings and their caveats: Most expanded thyroid clonotypes (frequency above 0.001) were also detected in blood, suggesting blood repertoires may reflect thyroid immune responses. No statistical method was used to fix the sample size in advance, and group allocation was not hidden from the investigators. Ophthalmopathy was separated from stable hyperthyroidism by a 13 V-J signature model, with 85% to 90% sensitivity and 81% to 83% specificity obtained in cross-validation and 80%/75% obtained in testing. In validation, progression to ophthalmopathy was predicted by the model with almost 71% sensitivity and just over 72% specificity, a median of 6.5 months before onset.

The TCR beta CDR3 regions were amplified from RNA transcripts. For the first round of RT-PCR on the TCR CDR3, the HTBI primer set was used together with the Qiagen OneStep RT-PCR kit. The libraries were constructed in a second round of multiplex PCR and then size-selected and purified. The libraries were sequenced on an Illumina HiSeq2000 using paired-end 100 bp reads. Processing in the source paper ran as follows. SOAPnuke was used to process the raw data, removing reads that contained adapters or uncalled bases, had a mean Phred below 15, or lacked an exact match to the constant primer or identifier. COPE v1.2.5 was used to merge the high-quality paired reads, and each unique nucleotide sequence was defined as a clonotype. MiTCR v1.1 was used to align the clonotypes against IMGT TRBV, TRBD and TRBJ reference segments. The analysis was restricted to V-J combinations with a frequency above 0.0001, which together covered 99% to 99.2% of the repertoires. The TCS score was defined as the ratio of F50 (clonal expansion) to E x V (chaos), calculated using BLOSUM62-based TCRdist between CDR3 peptides within each V-J. Welch's t-statistics and random forest reduced roughly 530 V-J features to 13, which were used in a naive Bayes classifier (R e1071). TCRdb ran its own pipeline on the public reads, namely fastp trimming at Q25 and MiXCR clone calling, and kept in-frame beta chains. Under each unique CDR3 protein, matching rows form one entry showing the most common genes and DNA. The V and J calls were not made by the authors but by TCRdb's processing. The sample table holds about 400,000 distinct CDR3 sequences, of which 11% to 15% were seen once. 25% to 30% of the sample is in the top ten clones.

This TCR was sampled from a man aged 50-60 years with Graves' ophthalmopathy. The sequencing sample was made of blood.

This receptor carries the CDR3 CASRGDSRRATYEQYF. The base sequence is TGTGCCAGCAGGGGGGACAGCCGACGAGCCACCTACGAGCAGTACTTC. This receptor chain uses TRBV2 and TRBJ2-7, with 7 middle bases fitting TRBD1. CDR1 and CDR2, looked up from the germline V gene, are SNHLY and FYNNEI. Its CDR3 holds 16 amino acids, cysteine through phenylalanine. Just CDR3 DNA is preserved here, 48 bases in frame from base 1. V is trimmed back by 6 bases and J by 2 bases, and the junction contains 13 bases that no gene match accounts for.